A single sample is the source of the 5 T cell receptor beta chains below, sequenced in a study of cytotoxic CD8 clonotypes in ibrutinib-treated CLL. Libraries were prepared by immunoSEQ multiplex PCR; TCRdb keeps only in-frame clonotypes and omits some of them. The sample records over 130,000 clones, 80% being singletons. The sequenced sample was PBMCs, obtained after 36 months of ibrutinib treatment. The receptor set was obtained from a human donor with chronic lymphocytic leukemia.

In this sample, this clone turned up once. J is TRBJ2-7 and V is TRBV6-6, with D perhaps given as TRBD1 or TRBD2 (5 bases each). The germline V gene encodes CDR1 MNHNY and CDR2 SVGAGI (reference sequence). Trimming pared 4 bases from V and 2 bases from J, leaving 12 bases between. This CDR3 comprises 14 residues. CDR3: CASSSGTPTYEQYF. The CDR3 DNA sequence: TGTGCCAGCAGTTCCGGGACGCCGACCTACGAGCAGTACTTC.

This chain joins TRBV6-5 and TRBJ2-1; maybe TRBD2 (6 bases). The CDR3 has 11 residues. With 6 bases removed from V and 13 bases from J, the gap between germline ends came to 13 bases. CDR1 is MNHEY, CDR2 SVGAGI, per germline. The DNA of the CDR3 is TGTGCCAGCAGGTTCGGGGACTCCCAGTTCTTC. Translating gives CASRFGDSQFF.

The genes are TRBV29-1 and TRBJ1-4; D is unclear. Trimming took 6 bases from V and 8 from J, leaving 10 bases between them. Germline CDR1 reads SQVTM; CDR2 reads ANQGSEA. The CDR3 contains 11 residues. The CDR3 spells CSVGRPEKLFF. CDR3 DNA sequence: TGCAGCGTGGGCAGGCCCGAAAAACTGTTTTTT.

This rearrangement joins TRBV27 to TRBJ1-3; D uncertain. Trimming stripped 5 bases from V and 0 bases from J, with 11 bases between. Germline V gene sequence: CDR1 MNHEY, CDR2 SMNVEV (reference sequence). The CDR3 runs to 15 residues. The CDR3: CASSPGPTSGNTIYF. As DNA, the CDR3 is TGTGCCAGCAGTCCCGGACCGACCTCTGGAAACACCATATATTTT.

By share of the sample, this clone is medium-sized. Other DNA sequences of this sample code for an identical CDR3. The chain carries TRBV9 and TRBJ1-6, with D hard to call. The length of the CDR3 is 13 residues. CDR1 is SGDLS and CDR2 is YYNGEE in the germline V gene. V shed 0 bases and J shed 11 bases, with 9 bases lying between them. The CDR3 DNA follows: TGTGCCAGCAGCGTAGGCGGCAATACACCCCTCCACTTT. It is translated as CASSVGGNTPLHF.